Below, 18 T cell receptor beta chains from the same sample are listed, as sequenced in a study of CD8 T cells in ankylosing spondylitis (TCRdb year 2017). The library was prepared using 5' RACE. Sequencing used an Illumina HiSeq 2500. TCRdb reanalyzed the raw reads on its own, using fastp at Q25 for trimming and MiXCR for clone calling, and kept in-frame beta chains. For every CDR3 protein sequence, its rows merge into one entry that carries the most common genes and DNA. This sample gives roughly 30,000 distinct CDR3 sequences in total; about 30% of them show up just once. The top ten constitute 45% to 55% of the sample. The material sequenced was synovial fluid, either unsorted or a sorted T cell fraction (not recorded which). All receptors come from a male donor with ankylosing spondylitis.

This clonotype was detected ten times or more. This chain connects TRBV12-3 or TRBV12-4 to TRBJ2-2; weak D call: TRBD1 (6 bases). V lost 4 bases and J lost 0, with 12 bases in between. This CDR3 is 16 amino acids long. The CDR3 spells CASSSRTVTNTGELFF. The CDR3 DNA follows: TGTGCCAGCAGTTCCAGGACAGTCACGAACACCGGGGAGCTGTTTTTT.

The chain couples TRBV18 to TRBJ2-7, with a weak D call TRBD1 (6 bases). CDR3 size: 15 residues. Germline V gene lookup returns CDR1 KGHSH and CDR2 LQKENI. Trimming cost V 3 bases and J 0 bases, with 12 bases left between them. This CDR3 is CASSPQGHSSYEQYF. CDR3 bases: TGTGCCAGCTCACCGCAGGGACACAGCTCCTACGAGCAGTACTTC.

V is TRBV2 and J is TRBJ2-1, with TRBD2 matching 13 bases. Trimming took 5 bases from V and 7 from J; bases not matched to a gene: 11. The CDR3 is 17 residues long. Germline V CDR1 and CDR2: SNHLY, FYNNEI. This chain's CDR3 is CASSLPGLAGEGNEQFF. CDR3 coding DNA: TGTGCCAGCAGTCTCCCCGGACTAGCGGGAGAGGGGAATGAGCAGTTCTTC.

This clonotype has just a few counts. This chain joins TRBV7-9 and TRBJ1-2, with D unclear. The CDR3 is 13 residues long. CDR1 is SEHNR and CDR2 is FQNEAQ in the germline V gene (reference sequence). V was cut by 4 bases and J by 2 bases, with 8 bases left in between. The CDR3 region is CASSYSDNYGYTF. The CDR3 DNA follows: TGTGCCAGCAGCTATTCGGACAACTATGGCTACACCTTC.

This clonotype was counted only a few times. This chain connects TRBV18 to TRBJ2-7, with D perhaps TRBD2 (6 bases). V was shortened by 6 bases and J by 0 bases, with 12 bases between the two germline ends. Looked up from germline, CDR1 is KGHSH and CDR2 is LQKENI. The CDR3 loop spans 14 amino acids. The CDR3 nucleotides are TGTGCCAGCTCGGAGGAGGGCTTCTCCTACGAGCAGTACGTC. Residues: CASSEEGFSYEQYV.

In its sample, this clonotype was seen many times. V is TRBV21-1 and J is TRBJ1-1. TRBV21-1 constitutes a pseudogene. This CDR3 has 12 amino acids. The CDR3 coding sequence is TGTGCCAGCACCGAGTCCCCGAGGCAAGCTTTCTTT. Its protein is CASTESPRQAFF.

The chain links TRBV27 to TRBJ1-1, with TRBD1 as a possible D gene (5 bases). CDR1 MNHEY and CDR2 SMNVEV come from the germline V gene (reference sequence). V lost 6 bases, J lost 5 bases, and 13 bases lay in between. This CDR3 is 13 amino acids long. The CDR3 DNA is TGTGCCAGCAGGCGGGGGGTTGTGACTGAAGCTTTCTTT. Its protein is CASRRGVVTEAFF.

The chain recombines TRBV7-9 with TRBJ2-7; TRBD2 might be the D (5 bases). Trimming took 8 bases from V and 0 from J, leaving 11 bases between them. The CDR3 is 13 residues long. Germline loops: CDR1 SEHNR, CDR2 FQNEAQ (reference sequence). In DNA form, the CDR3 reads TGTGCCAGCCGAGGGTCTTACTCCTACGAGCAGTACGTC. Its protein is CASRGSYSYEQYV.

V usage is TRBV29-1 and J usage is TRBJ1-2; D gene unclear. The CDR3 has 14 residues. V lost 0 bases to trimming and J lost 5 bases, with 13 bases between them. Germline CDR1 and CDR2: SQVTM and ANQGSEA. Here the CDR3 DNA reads TGCAGCGTTGAAGAAAGTTTAGAAGGGTATGGCTACACCTTC. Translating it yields CSVEESLEGYGYTF. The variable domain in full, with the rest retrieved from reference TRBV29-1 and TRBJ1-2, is SAVISQKPSRDICQRGTSLTIQCQVDSQVTMMFWYRQQPGQSLTLIATANQGSEATYESGFVIDKFPISRPNLTFSTLTVSNMSPEDSSIYLCSVEESLEGYGYTFGSGTRLTVV.

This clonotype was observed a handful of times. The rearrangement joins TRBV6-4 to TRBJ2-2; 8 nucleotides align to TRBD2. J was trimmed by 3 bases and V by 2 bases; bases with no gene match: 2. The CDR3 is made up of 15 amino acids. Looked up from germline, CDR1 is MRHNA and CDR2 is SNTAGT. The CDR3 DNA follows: TGTGCCAGCAGTGACGCAGCGGGAGACACCGGGGAGCTGTTTTTT. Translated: CASSDAAGDTGELFF.

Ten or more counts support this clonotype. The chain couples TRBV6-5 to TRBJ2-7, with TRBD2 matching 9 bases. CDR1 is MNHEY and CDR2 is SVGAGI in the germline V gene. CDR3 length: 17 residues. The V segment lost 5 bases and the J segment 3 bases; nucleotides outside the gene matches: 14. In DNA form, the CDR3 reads TGTGCCAGCAGTCCCAGGGGTAGCGGGAGTATGTTCTACGAGCAGTACTTC. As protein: CASSPRGSGSMFYEQYF.

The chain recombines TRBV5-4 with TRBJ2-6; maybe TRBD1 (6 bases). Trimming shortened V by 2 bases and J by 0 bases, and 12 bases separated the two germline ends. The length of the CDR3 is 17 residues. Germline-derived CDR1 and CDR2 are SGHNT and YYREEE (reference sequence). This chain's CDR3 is CASSLSGTNSGANVLTF. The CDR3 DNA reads TGTGCCAGCAGCTTATCAGGGACAAACTCTGGGGCCAACGTCCTGACTTTC.

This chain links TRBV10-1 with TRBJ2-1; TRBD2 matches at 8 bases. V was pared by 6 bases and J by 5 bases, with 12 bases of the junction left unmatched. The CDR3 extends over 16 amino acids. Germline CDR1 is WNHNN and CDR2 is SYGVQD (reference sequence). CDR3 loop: CASSPLNPLADNEQFF. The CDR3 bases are TGCGCCAGCAGCCCACTCAACCCACTAGCGGACAATGAGCAGTTCTTC.

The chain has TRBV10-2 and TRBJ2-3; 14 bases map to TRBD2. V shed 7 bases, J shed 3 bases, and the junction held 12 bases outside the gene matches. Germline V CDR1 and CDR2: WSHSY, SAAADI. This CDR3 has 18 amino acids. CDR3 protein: CASTGWGLAGVWTDTQYF. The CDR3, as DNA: TGCGCCAGCACCGGGTGGGGACTAGCGGGAGTTTGGACAGATACGCAGTATTTT.

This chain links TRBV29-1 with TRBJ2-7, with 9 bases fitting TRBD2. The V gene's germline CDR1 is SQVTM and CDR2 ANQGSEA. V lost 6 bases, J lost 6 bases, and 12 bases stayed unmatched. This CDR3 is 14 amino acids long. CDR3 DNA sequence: TGCAGCGTGGGTAGCGGGAGAGTAGGTAGCGAGCAGTACTTC. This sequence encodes CSVGSGRVGSEQYF.

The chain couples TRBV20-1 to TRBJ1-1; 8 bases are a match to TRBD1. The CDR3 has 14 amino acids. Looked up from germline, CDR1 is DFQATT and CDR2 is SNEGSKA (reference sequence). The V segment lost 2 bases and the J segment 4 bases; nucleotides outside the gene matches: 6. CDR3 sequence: CSARYGQGSTEAFF. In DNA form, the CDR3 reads TGCAGTGCTAGATATGGACAGGGTAGCACTGAAGCTTTCTTT.

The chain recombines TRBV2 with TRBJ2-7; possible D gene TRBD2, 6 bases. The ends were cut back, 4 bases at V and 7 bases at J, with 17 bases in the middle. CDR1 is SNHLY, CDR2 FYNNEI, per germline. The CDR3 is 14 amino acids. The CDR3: CASSVRGSSGEQYF. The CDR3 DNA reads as TGTGCCAGCAGTGTTCGGGGGTCATCCGGGGAGCAGTACTTC.

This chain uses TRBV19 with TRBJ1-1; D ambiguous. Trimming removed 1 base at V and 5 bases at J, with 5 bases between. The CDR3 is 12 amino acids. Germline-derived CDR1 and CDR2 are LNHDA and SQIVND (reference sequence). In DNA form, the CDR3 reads TGTGCCAGTAGTATAGGGCGGACTGAAGCTTTCTTT. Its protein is CASSIGRTEAFF.